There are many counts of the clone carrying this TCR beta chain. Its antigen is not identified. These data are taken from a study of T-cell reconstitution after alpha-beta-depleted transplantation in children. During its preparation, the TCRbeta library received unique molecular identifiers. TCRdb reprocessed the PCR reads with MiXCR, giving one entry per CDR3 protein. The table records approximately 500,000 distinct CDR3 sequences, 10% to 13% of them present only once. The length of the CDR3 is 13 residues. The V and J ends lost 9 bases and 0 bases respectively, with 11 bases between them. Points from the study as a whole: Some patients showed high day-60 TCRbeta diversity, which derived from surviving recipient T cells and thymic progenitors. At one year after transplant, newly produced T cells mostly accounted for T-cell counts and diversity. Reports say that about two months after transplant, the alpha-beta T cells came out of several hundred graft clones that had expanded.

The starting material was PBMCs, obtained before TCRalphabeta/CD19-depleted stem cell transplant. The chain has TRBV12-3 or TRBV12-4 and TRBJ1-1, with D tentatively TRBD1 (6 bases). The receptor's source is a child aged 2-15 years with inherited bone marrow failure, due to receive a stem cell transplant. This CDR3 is CASDQGLNTEAFF. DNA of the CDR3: TGTGCCAGTGACCAGGGGCTGAACACTGAAGCTTTCTTT.